This T cell receptor (beta chain) was retrieved from a study of post-analysis software for immune sequencing data. Study conclusions and caveats: The five TRBV segments detected at higher frequency in patients than in controls included TRBV5-6, TRBV5-1 and TRBV20-1.

Comment on this clonotype: Its matching antigen is unknown.

V shed 5 bases and J shed 4 bases, with 15 bases lying between them. The germline gives CDR1 LNHNV, CDR2 YYDKDF (reference sequence). This CDR3 region has 15 residues. Libraries were made from TCR beta cDNA, and they carried unique molecular identifiers. TCRdb passed the PCR reads through MiXCR, listing each CDR3 protein once. This table has roughly 670,000 distinct CDR3 sequences, more than 50% appearing once. The chain joins TRBV15 to TRBJ2-1; possible D gene TRBD1, 7 bases. The sequence came from a girl aged 2-10 years with multiple sclerosis. The material sequenced was blood. CDR3 residues: CATSGGGSSYNEQFF. In nucleotides, the CDR3 is TGTGCCACCAGCGGAGGGGGCTCATCGTACAATGAGCAGTTCTTC.